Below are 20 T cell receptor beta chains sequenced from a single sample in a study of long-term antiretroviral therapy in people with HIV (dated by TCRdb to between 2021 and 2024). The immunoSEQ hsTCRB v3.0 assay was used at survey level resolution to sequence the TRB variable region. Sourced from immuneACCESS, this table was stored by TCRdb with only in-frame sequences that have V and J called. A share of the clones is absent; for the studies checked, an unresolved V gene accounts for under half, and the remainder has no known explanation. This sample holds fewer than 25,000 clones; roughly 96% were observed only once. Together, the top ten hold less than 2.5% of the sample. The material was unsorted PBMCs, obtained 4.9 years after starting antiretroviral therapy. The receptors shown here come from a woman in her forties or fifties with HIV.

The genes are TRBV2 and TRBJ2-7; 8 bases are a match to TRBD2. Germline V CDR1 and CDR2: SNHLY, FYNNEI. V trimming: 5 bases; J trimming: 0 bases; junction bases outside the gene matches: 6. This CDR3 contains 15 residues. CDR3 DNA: TGTGCCAGCAGTCGCGGGGGGCTAAGCTCCTACGAGCAGTACTTC. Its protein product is CASSRGGLSSYEQYF.

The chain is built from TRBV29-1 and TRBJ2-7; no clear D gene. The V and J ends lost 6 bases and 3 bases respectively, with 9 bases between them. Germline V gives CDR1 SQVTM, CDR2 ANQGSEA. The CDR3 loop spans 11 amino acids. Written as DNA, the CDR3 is TGCAGCGTAACCGATGGCTACGAGCAGTACTTC. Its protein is CSVTDGYEQYF.

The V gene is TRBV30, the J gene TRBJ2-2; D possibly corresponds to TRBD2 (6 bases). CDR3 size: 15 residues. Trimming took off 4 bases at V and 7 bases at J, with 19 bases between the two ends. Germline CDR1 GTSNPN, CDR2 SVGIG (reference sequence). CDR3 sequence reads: CAWNNEATRSGELFF. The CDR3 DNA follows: TGTGCCTGGAACAACGAGGCGACTAGGAGCGGGGAGCTGTTTTTT.

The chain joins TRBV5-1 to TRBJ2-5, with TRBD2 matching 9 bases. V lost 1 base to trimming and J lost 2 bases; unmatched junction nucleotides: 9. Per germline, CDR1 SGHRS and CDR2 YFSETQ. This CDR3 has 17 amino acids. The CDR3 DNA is TGCGCCAGCAGCTTGATAACTGGACTAGCGTTTCAAGAGACCCAGTACTTC. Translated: CASSLITGLAFQETQYF.

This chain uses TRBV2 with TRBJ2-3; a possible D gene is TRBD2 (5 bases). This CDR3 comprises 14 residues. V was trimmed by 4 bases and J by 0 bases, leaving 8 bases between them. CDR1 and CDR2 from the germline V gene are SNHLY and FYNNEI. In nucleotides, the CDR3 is TGTGCCAGCAGTGGTCGGACTAGCACAGATACGCAGTATTTT. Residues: CASSGRTSTDTQYF. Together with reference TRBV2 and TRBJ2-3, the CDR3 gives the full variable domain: EPEVTQTPSHQVTQMGQEVILRCVPISNHLYFYWYRQILGQKVEFLVSFYNNEISEKSEIFDDQFSVERPDGSNFTLKIRSTKLEDSAMYFCASSGRTSTDTQYFGPGTRLTVL.

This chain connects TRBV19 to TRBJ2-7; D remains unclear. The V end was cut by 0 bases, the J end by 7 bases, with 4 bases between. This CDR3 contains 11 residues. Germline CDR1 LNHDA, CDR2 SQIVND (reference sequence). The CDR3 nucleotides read TGTGCCAGTAGTATAGATGGGGAGCAGTACTTC. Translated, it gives CASSIDGEQYF. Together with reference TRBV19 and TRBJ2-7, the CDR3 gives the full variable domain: DGGITQSPKYLFRKEGQNVTLSCEQNLNHDAMYWYRQDPGQGLRLIYYSQIVNDFQKGDIAEGYSVSREKKESFPLTVTSAQKNPTAFYLCASSIDGEQYFGPGTRLTVT.

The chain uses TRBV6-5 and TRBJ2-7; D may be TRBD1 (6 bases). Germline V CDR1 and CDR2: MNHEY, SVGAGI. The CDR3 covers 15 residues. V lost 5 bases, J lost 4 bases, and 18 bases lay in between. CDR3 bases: TGTGCCAGCAGTCCCGACAGGTCGGGACGGTACGAGCAGTACTTC. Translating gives CASSPDRSGRYEQYF.

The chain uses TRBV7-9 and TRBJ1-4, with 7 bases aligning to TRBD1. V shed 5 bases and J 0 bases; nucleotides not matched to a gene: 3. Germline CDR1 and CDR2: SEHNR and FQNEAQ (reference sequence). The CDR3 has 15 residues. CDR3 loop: CASSPGTATNEKLFF. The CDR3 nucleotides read TGTGCCAGCAGCCCGGGGACAGCAACTAATGAAAAACTGTTTTTT. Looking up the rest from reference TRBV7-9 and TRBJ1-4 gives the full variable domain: DTGVSQNPRHKITKRGQNVTFRCDPISEHNRLYWYRQTLGQGPEFLTYFQNEAQLEKSRLLSDRFSAERPKGSFSTLEIQRTEQGDSAMYLCASSPGTATNEKLFFGSGTQLSVL.

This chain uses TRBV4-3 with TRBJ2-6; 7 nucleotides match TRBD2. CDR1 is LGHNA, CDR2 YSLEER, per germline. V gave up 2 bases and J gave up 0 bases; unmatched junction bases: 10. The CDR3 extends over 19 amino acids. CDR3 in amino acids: CASSQTRAGYYSGANVLTF. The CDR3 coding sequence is TGCGCCAGCAGCCAAACCAGAGCGGGGTACTACTCTGGGGCCAACGTCCTGACTTTC.

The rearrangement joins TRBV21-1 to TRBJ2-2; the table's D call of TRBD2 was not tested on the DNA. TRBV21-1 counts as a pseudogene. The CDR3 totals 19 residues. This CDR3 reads CASSKAGSGGRAGIGELFF. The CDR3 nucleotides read TGTGCCAGCAGCAAAGCAGGAAGTGGCGGGAGGGCCGGTATCGGGGAGCTGTTTTTT.

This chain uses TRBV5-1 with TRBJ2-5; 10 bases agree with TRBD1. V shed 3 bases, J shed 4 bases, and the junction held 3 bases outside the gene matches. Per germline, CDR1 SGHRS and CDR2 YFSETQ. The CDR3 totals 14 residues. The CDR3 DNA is TGCGCCAGCAGCTACGGGACAGGGGCAGAGACCCAGTACTTC. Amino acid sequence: CASSYGTGAETQYF.

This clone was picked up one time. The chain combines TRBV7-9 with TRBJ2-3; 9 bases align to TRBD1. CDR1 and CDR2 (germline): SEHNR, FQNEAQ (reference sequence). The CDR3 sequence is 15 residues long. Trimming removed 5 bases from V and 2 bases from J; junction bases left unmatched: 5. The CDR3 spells CASSPRTGATDTQYF. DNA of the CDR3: TGTGCCAGCAGCCCAAGGACAGGGGCCACAGATACGCAGTATTTT. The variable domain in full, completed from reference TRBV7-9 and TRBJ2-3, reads DTGVSQNPRHKITKRGQNVTFRCDPISEHNRLYWYRQTLGQGPEFLTYFQNEAQLEKSRLLSDRFSAERPKGSFSTLEIQRTEQGDSAMYLCASSPRTGATDTQYFGPGTRLTVL.

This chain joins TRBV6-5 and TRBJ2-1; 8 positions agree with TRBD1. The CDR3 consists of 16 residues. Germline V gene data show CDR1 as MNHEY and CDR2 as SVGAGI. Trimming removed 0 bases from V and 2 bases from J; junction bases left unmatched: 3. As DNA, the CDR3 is TGTGCCAGCAGTTACTCGACAGGGGTCCCCTACAATGAGCAGTTCTTC. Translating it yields CASSYSTGVPYNEQFF.

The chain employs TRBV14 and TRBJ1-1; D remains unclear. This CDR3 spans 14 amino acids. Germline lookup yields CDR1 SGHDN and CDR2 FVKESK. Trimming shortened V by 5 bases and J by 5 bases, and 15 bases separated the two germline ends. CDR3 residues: CASSYQESGTEAFF. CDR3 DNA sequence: TGTGCCAGCAGCTACCAAGAGTCAGGAACTGAAGCTTTCTTT.

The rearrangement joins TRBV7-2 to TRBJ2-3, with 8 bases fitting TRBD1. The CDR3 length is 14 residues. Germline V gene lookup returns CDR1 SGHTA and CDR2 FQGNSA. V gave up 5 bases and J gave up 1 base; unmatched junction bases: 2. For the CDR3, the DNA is TGTGCCAGCAGCCGGGGACAGGGCACAGATACGCAGTATTTT. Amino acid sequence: CASSRGQGTDTQYF. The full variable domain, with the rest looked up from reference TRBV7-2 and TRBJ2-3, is GAGVSQSPSNKVTEKGKDVELRCDPISGHTALYWYRQSLGQGLEFLIYFQGNSAPDKSGLPSDRFSAERTGGSVSTLTIQRTQQEDSAVYLCASSRGQGTDTQYFGPGTRLTVL.

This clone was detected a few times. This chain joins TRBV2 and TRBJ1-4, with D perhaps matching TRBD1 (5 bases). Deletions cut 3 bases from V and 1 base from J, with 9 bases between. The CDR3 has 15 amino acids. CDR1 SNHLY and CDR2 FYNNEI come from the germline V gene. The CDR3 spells CASSEGGRTNEKLFF. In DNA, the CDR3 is TGTGCCAGCAGTGAGGGGGGACGAACTAATGAAAAACTGTTTTTT.

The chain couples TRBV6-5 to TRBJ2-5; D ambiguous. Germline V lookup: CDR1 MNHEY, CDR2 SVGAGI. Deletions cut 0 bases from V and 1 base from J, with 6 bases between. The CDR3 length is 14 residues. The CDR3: CASSYSGGQETQYF. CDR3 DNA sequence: TGTGCCAGCAGTTACTCGGGTGGCCAAGAGACCCAGTACTTC.

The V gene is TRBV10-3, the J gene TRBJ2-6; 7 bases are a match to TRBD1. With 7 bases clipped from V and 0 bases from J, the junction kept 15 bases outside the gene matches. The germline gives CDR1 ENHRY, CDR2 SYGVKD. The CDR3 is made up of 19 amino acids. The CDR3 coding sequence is TGTGCCATCAATCGGGCCCCCGGGACAGATAACTCTGGGGCCAACGTCCTGACTTTC. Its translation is CAINRAPGTDNSGANVLTF.

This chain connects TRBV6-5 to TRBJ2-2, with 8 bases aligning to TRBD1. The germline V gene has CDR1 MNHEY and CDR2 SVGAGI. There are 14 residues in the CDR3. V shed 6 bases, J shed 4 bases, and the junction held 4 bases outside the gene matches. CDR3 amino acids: CASSPQGGTGELFF. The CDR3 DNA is TGTGCCAGCAGCCCACAGGGGGGCACCGGGGAGCTGTTTTTT.

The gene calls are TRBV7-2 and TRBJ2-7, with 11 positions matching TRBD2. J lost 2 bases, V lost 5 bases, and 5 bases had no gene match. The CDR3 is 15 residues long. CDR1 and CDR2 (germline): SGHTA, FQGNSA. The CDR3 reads CASSISGRGTYEQYF. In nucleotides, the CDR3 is TGTGCCAGCAGCATTAGCGGGAGGGGGACCTACGAGCAGTACTTC.